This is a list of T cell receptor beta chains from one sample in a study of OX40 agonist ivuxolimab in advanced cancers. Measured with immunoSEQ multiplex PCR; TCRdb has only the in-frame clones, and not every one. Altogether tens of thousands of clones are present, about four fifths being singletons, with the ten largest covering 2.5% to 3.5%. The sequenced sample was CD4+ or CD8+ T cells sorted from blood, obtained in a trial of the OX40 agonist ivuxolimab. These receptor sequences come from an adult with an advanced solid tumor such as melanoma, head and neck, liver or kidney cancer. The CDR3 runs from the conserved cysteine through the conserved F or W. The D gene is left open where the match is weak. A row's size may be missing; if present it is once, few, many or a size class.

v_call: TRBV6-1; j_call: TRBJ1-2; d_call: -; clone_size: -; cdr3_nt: TGTGCCAGCAGTGAAAGCCAGGCCCGTGGCTACACCTTC; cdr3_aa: CASSESQARGYTF
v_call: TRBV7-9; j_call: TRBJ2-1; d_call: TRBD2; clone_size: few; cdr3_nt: TGTGCCAGCAGCTTAGCGTCTAGCGGGGGGGCCCAGTTCTTC; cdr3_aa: CASSLASSGGAQFF
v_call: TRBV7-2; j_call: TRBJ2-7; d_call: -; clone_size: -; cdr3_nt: TGTGCCAGCAGCTTAGCCGCCAACTCCTACGAGCAGTACTTC; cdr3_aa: CASSLAANSYEQYF
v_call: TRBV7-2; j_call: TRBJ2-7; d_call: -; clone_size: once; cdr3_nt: TGTGCCAGCAGCCCAGGGTCACTATCCTACGAGCAGTACTTC; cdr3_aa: CASSPGSLSYEQYF
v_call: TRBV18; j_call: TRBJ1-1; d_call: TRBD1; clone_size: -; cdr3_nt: TGTGCCAGCTCACCATTCGTATTACAGGGGGCAATGAACACTGAAGCTTTCTTT; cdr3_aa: CASSPFVLQGAMNTEAFF
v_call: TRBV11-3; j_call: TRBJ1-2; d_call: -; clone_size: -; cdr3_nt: TGTGCCAGCAGCCCCGACGGGGGGGACTATGGCTACACCTTC; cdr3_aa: CASSPDGGDYGYTF
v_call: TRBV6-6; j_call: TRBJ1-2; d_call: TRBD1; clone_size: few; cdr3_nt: TGTGCCAGCAGTTACGACCGGGACAGCCACTATGGCTACACCTTC; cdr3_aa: CASSYDRDSHYGYTF
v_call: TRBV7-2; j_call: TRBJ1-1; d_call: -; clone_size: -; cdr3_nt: TGTGCCAGCAGCTTCCAAGCCATGAACACTGAAGCTTTCTTT; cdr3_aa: CASSFQAMNTEAFF
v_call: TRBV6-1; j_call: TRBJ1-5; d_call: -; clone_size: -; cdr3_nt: TGTGCCAGCAGTGCCCAGGCGGGCAATCAGCCCCAGCATTTT; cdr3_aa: CASSAQAGNQPQHF
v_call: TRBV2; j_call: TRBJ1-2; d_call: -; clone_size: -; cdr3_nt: TGTGCCAGCAGCCCCGGACAGTCAGGAAAGACCTTC; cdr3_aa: CASSPGQSGKTF
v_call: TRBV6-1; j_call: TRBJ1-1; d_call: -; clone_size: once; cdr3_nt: TGTGCCAGCGTCGGGCCGATGAACACTGAAGCTTTCTTT; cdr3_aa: CASVGPMNTEAFF
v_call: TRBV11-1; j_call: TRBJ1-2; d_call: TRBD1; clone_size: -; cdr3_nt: TGTGCCAGCAGCTCCGACAGGGGCTATGGCTACACCTTC; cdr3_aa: CASSSDRGYGYTF
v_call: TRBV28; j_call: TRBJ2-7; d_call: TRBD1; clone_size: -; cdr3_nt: TGTGCCAGCAGCCCACCGGACAGGGGTTACGAGCAGTACTTC; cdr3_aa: CASSPPDRGYEQYF
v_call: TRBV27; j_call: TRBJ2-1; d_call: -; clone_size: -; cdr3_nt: TGTGCCAGCAGTTTAAGGGCAGGGGGGTTTTGGAATGAGCAGTTCTTC; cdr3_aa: CASSLRAGGFWNEQFF
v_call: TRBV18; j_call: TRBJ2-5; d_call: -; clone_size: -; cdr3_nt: TGTGCCAGCTCACCAGGCGAGACCCAGTACTTC; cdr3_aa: CASSPGETQYF